This is a list of T cell receptor beta chains from one sample in a study of sequential checkpoint blockade in melanoma. TCRdb's table, derived via immunoSEQ multiplex PCR, lists solely in-frame clones and lacks some. The table shows 15,000 or so clones, with approximately 74% occurring only once. The sample here was CD8+ T cells sorted from blood (inferred from file names), taken from a patient given nivolumab and ipilimumab in sequence. Source of these receptors: a human donor with melanoma. The CDR3 runs from the conserved cysteine through the conserved F or W. The D gene is left open where the match is weak. Clone size is stated in some rows and not others, as once, few, many or a class when expanded.

v_call: TRBV28; j_call: TRBJ2-3; d_call: TRBD2; cdr3_length: 15; clone_size: few; cdr3_aa: CASGLAGDLTDTQYF; cdr3_nt: TGTGCCAGCGGCTTAGCGGGGGACCTCACAGATACGCAGTATTTT
v_call: TRBV7-9; j_call: TRBJ2-5; d_call: TRBD1; cdr3_length: 15; clone_size: few; cdr3_aa: CASSPRDSGQETQYF; cdr3_nt: TGTGCCAGCAGCCCCAGGGACAGCGGCCAAGAGACCCAGTACTTC
v_call: TRBV13; j_call: TRBJ2-3; d_call: TRBD2; cdr3_length: 14; clone_size: NA; cdr3_aa: CASSSGLEADTQYF; cdr3_nt: TGTGCCAGCAGCTCTGGACTAGAAGCAGATACGCAGTATTTT
v_call: TRBV7-9; j_call: TRBJ2-2; d_call: NA; cdr3_length: 12; clone_size: NA; cdr3_aa: CASSLGAGELFF; cdr3_nt: TGTGCCAGCAGCTTGGGAGCCGGGGAGCTGTTTTTT
v_call: TRBV19; j_call: TRBJ2-2; d_call: TRBD1; cdr3_length: 14; clone_size: NA; cdr3_aa: CASSLGQGPGELFF; cdr3_nt: TGTGCCAGTAGCCTTGGACAGGGCCCCGGGGAGCTGTTTTTT
v_call: TRBV15; j_call: TRBJ2-2; d_call: NA; cdr3_length: 13; clone_size: NA; cdr3_aa: CATSTGEAGELFF; cdr3_nt: TGTGCCACCAGTACAGGGGAGGCCGGGGAGCTGTTTTTT
v_call: TRBV13; j_call: TRBJ1-3; d_call: NA; cdr3_length: 16; clone_size: NA; cdr3_aa: CASSLNRVTSGNTIYF; cdr3_nt: TGTGCCAGCAGCTTAAACAGGGTAACCTCTGGAAACACCATATATTTT
v_call: TRBV11-1; j_call: TRBJ2-1; d_call: NA; cdr3_length: 18; clone_size: NA; cdr3_aa: CASSTSIPAGYSYNEQFF; cdr3_nt: TGTGCCAGCAGCACCTCGATCCCGGCGGGATACTCCTACAATGAGCAGTTCTTC
v_call: TRBV9; j_call: TRBJ2-7; d_call: NA; cdr3_length: 16; clone_size: once; cdr3_aa: CASSVEGLGGYYEQYF; cdr3_nt: TGTGCCAGCAGCGTAGAGGGGCTTGGGGGGTACTACGAGCAGTACTTC
v_call: TRBV5-6; j_call: TRBJ2-5; d_call: NA; cdr3_length: 14; clone_size: few; cdr3_aa: CASSSPPSGETQYF; cdr3_nt: TGTGCCAGCAGCTCTCCCCCATCGGGAGAGACCCAGTACTTC
v_call: TRBV18; j_call: TRBJ2-7; d_call: NA; cdr3_length: 12; clone_size: NA; cdr3_aa: CASSPRRDEQYF; cdr3_nt: TGTGCCAGCTCACCACGGCGGGACGAGCAGTACTTC
v_call: TRBV13; j_call: TRBJ2-7; d_call: NA; cdr3_length: 15; clone_size: medium-sized; cdr3_aa: CASSLFRDFRGEQYF; cdr3_nt: NA
v_call: TRBV7-9; j_call: TRBJ1-3; d_call: TRBD1; cdr3_length: 18; clone_size: few; cdr3_aa: CASSPRQGNYLGGNTIYF; cdr3_nt: TGTGCCAGCAGCCCCCGACAGGGGAACTATCTTGGAGGAAACACCATATATTTT
v_call: TRBV7-8; j_call: TRBJ1-5; d_call: NA; cdr3_length: 13; clone_size: NA; cdr3_aa: CASSLQGYQPQHF; cdr3_nt: TGTGCCAGCAGCCTTCAGGGATATCAGCCCCAGCATTTT
v_call: TRBV19; j_call: TRBJ2-4; d_call: TRBD1; cdr3_length: 19; clone_size: NA; cdr3_aa: CASSPGQRMNLVAKNIQYF; cdr3_nt: TGTGCCAGTAGTCCGGGACAGAGGATGAACCTGGTAGCCAAAAACATTCAGTACTTC
v_call: TRBV29-1; j_call: TRBJ2-1; d_call: NA; cdr3_length: 16; clone_size: NA; cdr3_aa: CSLRTARLNRDNEQFF; cdr3_nt: TGCTCCCTCAGGACAGCGAGGCTAAATAGAGACAATGAGCAGTTCTTC
v_call: TRBV7-8; j_call: TRBJ1-2; d_call: NA; cdr3_length: 13; clone_size: NA; cdr3_aa: CASSFLPGDGYTF; cdr3_nt: TGTGCCAGCAGCTTCCTACCAGGGGATGGCTACACCTTC
v_call: TRBV2; j_call: TRBJ2-2; d_call: NA; cdr3_length: 14; clone_size: NA; cdr3_aa: CASTEAGRSGELFF; cdr3_nt: TGTGCCAGCACGGAAGCTGGGCGATCCGGGGAGCTGTTTTTT
v_call: TRBV6-1; j_call: TRBJ1-2; d_call: TRBD1; cdr3_length: 14; clone_size: NA; cdr3_aa: CASSEPGQIYGYTF; cdr3_nt: TGTGCCAGCAGTGAACCGGGACAGATCTATGGCTACACCTTC
v_call: TRBV7-8; j_call: TRBJ1-1; d_call: TRBD1; cdr3_length: 16; clone_size: NA; cdr3_aa: CASSLHLRDRVPEAFF; cdr3_nt: TGTGCCAGCAGCCTCCACCTCCGGGACAGGGTCCCTGAAGCTTTCTTT
v_call: TRBV19; j_call: TRBJ1-5; d_call: NA; cdr3_length: 14; clone_size: NA; cdr3_aa: CASSIGGYNQPQHF; cdr3_nt: TGTGCCAGTAGCATCGGGGGGTATAATCAGCCCCAGCATTTT
v_call: TRBV6-5; j_call: TRBJ2-7; d_call: NA; cdr3_length: 13; clone_size: NA; cdr3_aa: CASSYSRTYEQYF; cdr3_nt: TGTGCCAGCAGTTACTCGAGAACCTACGAGCAGTACTTC
v_call: TRBV27; j_call: TRBJ2-5; d_call: TRBD1; cdr3_length: 16; clone_size: few; cdr3_aa: CASSLLRDRGMETQYF; cdr3_nt: TGTGCCAGCAGTCTCCTACGGGACAGGGGGATGGAGACCCAGTACTTC
v_call: TRBV30; j_call: TRBJ1-1; d_call: NA; cdr3_length: 14; clone_size: NA; cdr3_aa: CAWSVGGGRTEAFF; cdr3_nt: TGTGCCTGGAGTGTAGGGGGGGGTCGGACTGAAGCTTTCTTT
v_call: TRBV6-4; j_call: TRBJ1-2; d_call: TRBD1; cdr3_length: 14; clone_size: NA; cdr3_aa: CASSIGGQAYGYTF; cdr3_nt: TGTGCCAGCAGTATAGGGGGACAGGCCTATGGCTACACCTTC
v_call: TRBV7-9; j_call: TRBJ2-7; d_call: NA; cdr3_length: 12; clone_size: NA; cdr3_aa: CASSAGENEQYF; cdr3_nt: TGTGCCAGCTCGGCAGGGGAAAACGAGCAGTACTTC
v_call: TRBV5-1; j_call: TRBJ1-1; d_call: NA; cdr3_length: 13; clone_size: NA; cdr3_aa: CASSSSGGAEAFF; cdr3_nt: TGCGCCAGCAGCTCCTCGGGGGGGGCTGAAGCTTTCTTT
v_call: TRBV6-5; j_call: TRBJ2-5; d_call: NA; cdr3_length: 14; clone_size: NA; cdr3_aa: CASSYGSSQETQYF; cdr3_nt: TGTGCCAGCAGTTATGGCTCTAGTCAAGAGACCCAGTACTTC
v_call: TRBV5-5; j_call: TRBJ1-5; d_call: NA; cdr3_length: 13; clone_size: NA; cdr3_aa: CASSFSPGQPQHF; cdr3_nt: TGTGCCAGCAGCTTCTCGCCCGGTCAGCCCCAGCATTTT
v_call: TRBV7-2; j_call: TRBJ2-5; d_call: TRBD2; cdr3_length: 17; clone_size: NA; cdr3_aa: CASSLAPTSGAGETQYF; cdr3_nt: TGTGCCAGCAGCCTAGCCCCGACTAGCGGGGCGGGGGAGACCCAGTACTTC
v_call: TRBV6-6; j_call: TRBJ1-1; d_call: NA; cdr3_length: 14; clone_size: NA; cdr3_aa: CASSDSGQSTEAFF; cdr3_nt: TGTGCCAGCAGTGACTCGGGCCAGAGCACTGAAGCTTTCTTT
v_call: TRBV5-6; j_call: TRBJ2-5; d_call: NA; cdr3_length: 14; clone_size: NA; cdr3_aa: CASSLPQGMQTQYF; cdr3_nt: TGTGCCAGCAGCTTGCCCCAGGGTATGCAGACCCAGTACTTC
v_call: TRBV7-8; j_call: TRBJ2-3; d_call: NA; cdr3_length: 15; clone_size: once; cdr3_aa: CASSFRLHYTDTQYF; cdr3_nt: TGTGCCAGCAGCTTTCGCCTTCACTACACAGATACGCAGTATTTT
v_call: TRBV7-6; j_call: TRBJ2-7; d_call: TRBD2; cdr3_length: 15; clone_size: NA; cdr3_aa: CASSLDGSGSAEQYF; cdr3_nt: TGTGCCAGCAGCTTAGATGGTAGCGGGAGCGCCGAGCAGTACTTC
v_call: TRBV2; j_call: TRBJ2-2; d_call: TRBD2; cdr3_length: 15; clone_size: NA; cdr3_aa: CASRPPRGAPGELFF; cdr3_nt: TGTGCCAGCAGACCGCCGCGGGGGGCCCCCGGGGAGCTGTTTTTT
v_call: TRBV2; j_call: TRBJ2-5; d_call: NA; cdr3_length: 12; clone_size: NA; cdr3_aa: CANSIPGETQYF; cdr3_nt: TGTGCCAACTCTATTCCGGGGGAGACCCAGTACTTC
v_call: TRBV27; j_call: TRBJ1-6; d_call: NA; cdr3_length: 16; clone_size: NA; cdr3_aa: CASSLITGGYNSPLHF; cdr3_nt: TGTGCCAGCAGTTTAATAACGGGGGGCTATAATTCACCCCTCCACTTT
v_call: TRBV6-4; j_call: TRBJ2-2; d_call: TRBD2; cdr3_length: 16; clone_size: medium-sized; cdr3_aa: CASSDSSAGGAGELFF; cdr3_nt: TGTGCCAGCAGTGACTCTTCCGCGGGGGGCGCCGGGGAGCTGTTTTTT
v_call: TRBV9; j_call: TRBJ2-1; d_call: TRBD2; cdr3_length: 17; clone_size: once; cdr3_aa: CASSANQREGSYNEQFF; cdr3_nt: TGTGCCAGCAGCGCTAACCAGCGGGAGGGCTCCTACAATGAGCAGTTCTTC
v_call: TRBV7-6; j_call: TRBJ2-7; d_call: NA; cdr3_length: 16; clone_size: NA; cdr3_aa: CASSLAPGGNLYEQYF; cdr3_nt: TGTGCCAGCAGCTTAGCCCCGGGCGGGAATCTCTACGAGCAGTACTTC
v_call: TRBV7-2; j_call: TRBJ2-2; d_call: NA; cdr3_length: 15; clone_size: NA; cdr3_aa: CASSSGGGGHGELFF; cdr3_nt: TGTGCCAGCAGCTCCGGAGGGGGGGGGCACGGGGAGCTGTTTTTT
v_call: TRBV9; j_call: TRBJ1-1; d_call: TRBD1; cdr3_length: 15; clone_size: few; cdr3_aa: CASSPRQGWDTEAFF; cdr3_nt: TGTGCCAGCAGCCCACGACAGGGTTGGGACACTGAAGCTTTCTTT
v_call: TRBV6-6; j_call: TRBJ2-1; d_call: TRBD2; cdr3_length: 15; clone_size: NA; cdr3_aa: CASSPRTSGGDEQFF; cdr3_nt: TGTGCCAGCAGCCCCCGGACTAGCGGGGGGGATGAGCAGTTCTTC
v_call: TRBV5-1; j_call: TRBJ1-1; d_call: NA; cdr3_length: 16; clone_size: NA; cdr3_aa: CASSSPRGGPVTEAFF; cdr3_nt: TGCGCCAGCAGCTCCCCCCGCGGGGGTCCGGTCACTGAAGCTTTCTTT
v_call: TRBV19; j_call: TRBJ2-7; d_call: TRBD1; cdr3_length: 14; clone_size: NA; cdr3_aa: CASTPTGGIYEQYF; cdr3_nt: TGTGCCAGTACCCCGACAGGGGGCATCTACGAGCAGTACTTC
v_call: TRBV10-1; j_call: TRBJ2-1; d_call: TRBD2; cdr3_length: 15; clone_size: NA; cdr3_aa: CASSESGGGFNEQFF; cdr3_nt: TGCGCCAGCAGTGAGTCGGGCGGGGGGTTTAATGAGCAGTTCTTC
v_call: TRBV19; j_call: TRBJ2-2; d_call: NA; cdr3_length: 13; clone_size: NA; cdr3_aa: CASSLMYLGELFF; cdr3_nt: TGTGCCAGTAGCTTAATGTATCTGGGGGAGCTGTTTTTT
v_call: TRBV5-1; j_call: TRBJ2-1; d_call: TRBD2; cdr3_length: 16; clone_size: NA; cdr3_aa: CASSRNKSGAYNEQFF; cdr3_nt: TGCGCCAGCAGCCGCAATAAGAGCGGGGCTTACAATGAGCAGTTCTTC
v_call: TRBV2; j_call: TRBJ1-5; d_call: NA; cdr3_length: 14; clone_size: NA; cdr3_aa: CASSEFRGNQPQHF; cdr3_nt: TGTGCCAGCAGTGAATTTCGGGGAAATCAGCCCCAGCATTTT
v_call: TRBV11-3; j_call: TRBJ2-7; d_call: NA; cdr3_length: 15; clone_size: NA; cdr3_aa: CASSLRPGGGYEQYF; cdr3_nt: TGTGCCAGCAGCTTAAGGCCAGGGGGAGGTTACGAGCAGTACTTC
v_call: TRBV9; j_call: TRBJ2-3; d_call: NA; cdr3_length: 13; clone_size: NA; cdr3_aa: CASSDYSADTQYF; cdr3_nt: TGTGCCAGCAGCGACTATTCGGCAGATACGCAGTATTTT
v_call: TRBV11-2; j_call: TRBJ2-7; d_call: TRBD2; cdr3_length: 16; clone_size: NA; cdr3_aa: CASSLGVGREWYEQYF; cdr3_nt: TGTGCCAGCAGCTTGGGTGTGGGGCGGGAGTGGTACGAGCAGTACTTC
v_call: TRBV10-3; j_call: TRBJ1-1; d_call: NA; cdr3_length: 18; clone_size: NA; cdr3_aa: CAISESGGVSRPMTEAFF; cdr3_nt: TGTGCCATCAGTGAGTCGGGGGGGGTATCTCGTCCTATGACTGAAGCTTTCTTT
v_call: TRBV19; j_call: TRBJ1-1; d_call: TRBD1; cdr3_length: 14; clone_size: NA; cdr3_aa: CASSAGTGGTEAFF; cdr3_nt: TGTGCCAGTAGTGCGGGGACAGGGGGCACTGAAGCTTTCTTT
v_call: TRBV9; j_call: TRBJ2-5; d_call: TRBD1; cdr3_length: 16; clone_size: NA; cdr3_aa: CASSVGSGGMGETQYF; cdr3_nt: TGTGCCAGCAGCGTAGGGTCAGGGGGCATGGGAGAGACCCAGTACTTC